A selection of T cell receptor beta chains follows, all from one sample in a study of blood T cell repertoires in COVID-19. Sequencing was performed with immunoSEQ multiplex PCR; in TCRdb, only in-frame clones are kept and a portion is missing. This table holds about 140,000 clones, approximately 90% found once. Input material: peripheral blood. The receptors shown here come from a woman over 75 with acute or convalescent COVID-19. Each CDR3 is given with its conserved first and last residue. Fields, in order: J gene, D gene, clone size, V gene, CDR3 protein, CDR3 DNA. The D gene is left open where the match is weak. Only part of the rows carry a size: once, few, many, or a class if the clone is expanded.

TRBJ2-7	TRBD2	.	TRBV3-1/TRBV3-2	CASSQWGLELGEQYF	TGTGCCAGCAGCCAGTGGGGACTAGAGTTGGGAGAGCAGTACTTC
TRBJ1-4	.	.	TRBV29-1	CSVEGQDSATNEKLFF	TGCAGCGTTGAAGGTCAGGATTCTGCAACTAATGAAAAACTGTTTTTT
TRBJ2-3	TRBD2	.	TRBV7-2	CASSLWEGSTDTQYF	TGTGCCAGCAGCTTATGGGAGGGGTCCACAGATACGCAGTATTTT
TRBJ2-1	TRBD2	.	TRBV30	CAWSVGSGGGYNEQFF	TGTGCCTGGAGTGTTGGTAGCGGGGGGGGCTACAATGAGCAGTTCTTC
TRBJ1-1	.	.	TRBV5-6	CASSLTGMSYTEAFF	TGTGCCAGCAGCTTAACCGGGATGTCGTACACTGAAGCTTTCTTT
TRBJ1-1	TRBD1	once	TRBV18	CASSRGTGGMNTEAFF	TGTGCCAGCTCACGAGGGACAGGGGGTATGAACACTGAAGCTTTCTTT
TRBJ1-1	.	once	TRBV7-9	CASSLEGEGEAFF	TGTGCCAGCAGCTTAGAAGGGGAGGGTGAAGCTTTCTTT
TRBJ2-7	TRBD2	.	TRBV19	CASSIMSGGTYEQYF	TGTGCCAGTAGTATAATGAGCGGGGGTACCTACGAGCAGTACTTC
TRBJ2-2	TRBD1	.	TRBV5-1	CASSLTDRQGTGELFF	TGCGCCAGCAGCCTTACCGACCGACAGGGGACCGGGGAGCTGTTTTTT
TRBJ2-4	.	.	TRBV7-9	CASSSRGAKNIQYF	TGTGCCAGCAGTTCACGGGGAGCCAAAAACATTCAGTACTTC
TRBJ2-7	TRBD1	.	TRBV5-4	CASSSQGVSTYEQYF	TGTGCCAGCAGCTCCCAGGGGGTCTCAACCTACGAGCAGTACTTC
TRBJ2-2	.	.	TRBV7-2	CASSYRSGTGELFF	TGTGCCAGCAGCTACCGTAGCGGAACCGGGGAGCTGTTTTTT
TRBJ1-1	.	.	TRBV3-1/TRBV3-2	CASSQGSAANTEAFF	TGTGCCAGCAGCCAAGGGTCGGCGGCGAACACTGAAGCTTTCTTT
TRBJ2-3	.	.	TRBV12-5	CASATGSIRTDTQYF	TGTGCTAGTGCAACGGGGTCCATCCGCACAGATACGCAGTATTTT
TRBJ1-2	.	.	TRBV6-5	CASSYSAAAANYGYTF	TGTGCCAGCAGTTACTCTGCGGCGGCCGCTAACTATGGCTACACCTTC